These 4 T cell receptor beta chains were sequenced from one sample in a study of OX40 agonist ivuxolimab in advanced cancers. Generated by immunoSEQ multiplex PCR, the TCRdb table keeps only in-frame clones and is missing some. This sample has around 58,000 clones, with around 84% found just once. The source material was CD4+ or CD8+ T cells sorted from blood, sampled in a trial of the OX40 agonist ivuxolimab. These receptors were collected from an adult with an advanced solid tumor such as melanoma, head and neck, liver or kidney cancer.

This clone was counted between two and nine times. This chain connects TRBV7-2 to TRBJ2-3; 9 bases map to TRBD2. The V gene's germline CDR1 is SGHTA and CDR2 FQGNSA. The V segment lost 2 bases and the J segment 6 bases; nucleotides outside the gene matches: 15. This CDR3 is built from 18 residues. The CDR3 loop reads CASSLRGGGGGAGDTQYF. The CDR3 nucleotides read TGTGCCAGCAGCTTACGTGGTGGTGGCGGGGGGGCCGGGGATACGCAGTATTTT. The variable domain in full, with the rest retrieved from reference TRBV7-2 and TRBJ2-3, is GAGVSQSPSNKVTEKGKDVELRCDPISGHTALYWYRQSLGQGLEFLIYFQGNSAPDKSGLPSDRFSAERTGGSVSTLTIQRTQQEDSAVYLCASSLRGGGGGAGDTQYFGPGTRLTVL.

The chain joins TRBV7-9 to TRBJ2-5, with D maybe TRBD2 (6 bases). Germline V gives CDR1 SEHNR, CDR2 FQNEAQ (reference sequence). The CDR3 sequence is 13 residues long. V dropped 5 bases and J dropped 5 bases, with 12 bases sitting between them. CDR3 region: CASSPPAGETQYF. In DNA form, the CDR3 reads TGTGCCAGCAGCCCCCCCGCGGGGGAGACCCAGTACTTC.

The chain carries TRBV11-2 and TRBJ2-7, with a weak D call TRBD2 (6 bases). Trimming shortened V by 3 bases and J by 5 bases, and 14 bases separated the two germline ends. There are 14 residues in the CDR3. Germline values: CDR1 SGHAT, CDR2 FQNNGV. In DNA form, the CDR3 reads TGTGCCAGCAGCTTGGACCGGGAGAGCAACGAGCAGTACTTC. Translated: CASSLDRESNEQYF.

Here the CDR3 reads CASSQFSGGIGETQYF. The CDR3 bases are TGCGCCAGCAGCCAGTTCAGCGGGGGTATAGGAGAGACCCAGTACTTC. The chain recombines TRBV4-1 with TRBJ2-5, with 8 bases fitting TRBD2. In germline, CDR1 is MGHRA, CDR2 YSYEKL. The V gene end was trimmed by 3 bases and the J gene end by 4 bases; junction bases not matched to a gene: 10. The length of the CDR3 is 16 residues.